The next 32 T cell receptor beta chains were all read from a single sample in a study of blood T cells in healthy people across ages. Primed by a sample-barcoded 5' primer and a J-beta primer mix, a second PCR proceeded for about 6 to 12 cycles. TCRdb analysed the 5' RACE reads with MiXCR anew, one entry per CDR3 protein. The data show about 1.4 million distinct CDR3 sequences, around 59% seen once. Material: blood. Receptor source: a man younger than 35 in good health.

CDR3 protein: CASSQDLWNYEQYF. The CDR3 DNA sequence: TGTGCCAGCAGCCAAGATCTCTGGAACTACGAGCAGTACTTC. This chain joins TRBV4-2 and TRBJ2-7; D uncertain. The CDR3 extends over 14 amino acids. V shed 0 bases and J shed 3 bases, with 9 bases lying between them. Germline assignment: CDR1 LGHNA and CDR2 YNFKEQ.

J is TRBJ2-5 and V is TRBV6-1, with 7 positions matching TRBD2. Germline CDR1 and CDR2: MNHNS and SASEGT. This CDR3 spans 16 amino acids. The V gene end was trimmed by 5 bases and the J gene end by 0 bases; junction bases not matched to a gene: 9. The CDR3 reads CASSQGTGGNQETQYF. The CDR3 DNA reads TGTGCCAGCAGTCAAGGGACGGGGGGAAACCAAGAGACCCAGTACTTC.

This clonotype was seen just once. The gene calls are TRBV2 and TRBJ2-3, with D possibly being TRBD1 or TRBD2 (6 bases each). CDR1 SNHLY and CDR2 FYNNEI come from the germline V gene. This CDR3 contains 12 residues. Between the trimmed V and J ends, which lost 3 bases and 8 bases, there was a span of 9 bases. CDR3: CASSDGGLTQYF. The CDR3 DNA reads TGTGCCAGCAGTGATGGGGGGCTTACGCAGTATTTT.

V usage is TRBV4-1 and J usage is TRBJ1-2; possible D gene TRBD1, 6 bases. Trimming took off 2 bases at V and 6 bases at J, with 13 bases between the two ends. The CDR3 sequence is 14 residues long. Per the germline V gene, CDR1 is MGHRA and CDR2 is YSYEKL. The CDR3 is CASSQKQGPDGYTF. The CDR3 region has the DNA TGCGCCAGCAGCCAAAAACAGGGACCGGATGGCTACACCTTC.

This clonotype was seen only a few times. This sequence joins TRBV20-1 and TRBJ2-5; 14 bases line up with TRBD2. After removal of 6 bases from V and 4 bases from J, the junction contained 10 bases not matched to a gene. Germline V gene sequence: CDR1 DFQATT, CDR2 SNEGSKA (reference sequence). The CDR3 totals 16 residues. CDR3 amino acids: CSARLAGGPQVETQYF. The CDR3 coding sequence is TGCAGTGCCCGACTAGCGGGAGGGCCTCAGGTAGAGACCCAGTACTTC.

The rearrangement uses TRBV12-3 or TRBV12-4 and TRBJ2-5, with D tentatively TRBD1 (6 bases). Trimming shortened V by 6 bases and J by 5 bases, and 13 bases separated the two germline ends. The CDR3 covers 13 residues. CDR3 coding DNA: TGTGCCAGCAGACAGAACAGGGTCGAGACCCAGTACTTC. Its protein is CASRQNRVETQYF.

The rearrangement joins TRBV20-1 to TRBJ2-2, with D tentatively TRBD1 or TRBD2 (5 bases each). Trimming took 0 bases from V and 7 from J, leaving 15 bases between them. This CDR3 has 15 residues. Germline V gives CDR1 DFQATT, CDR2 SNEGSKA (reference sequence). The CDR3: CSARDRRDGGGELFF. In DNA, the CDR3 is TGCAGTGCTAGAGATCGTAGGGACGGTGGCGGGGAGCTGTTTTTT.

The CDR3 here is CASSEAFSVRGETQYF. CDR3 DNA: TGTGCCAGCAGTGAAGCGTTCTCCGTCAGGGGGGAGACCCAGTACTTC. This rearrangement joins TRBV2 to TRBJ2-7; 7 bases agree with TRBD1. The DNA end is a closer match to TRBJ2-5, so the J assignment may be wrong. The V gene's germline CDR1 is SNHLY and CDR2 FYNNEI. The CDR3 consists of 16 residues.

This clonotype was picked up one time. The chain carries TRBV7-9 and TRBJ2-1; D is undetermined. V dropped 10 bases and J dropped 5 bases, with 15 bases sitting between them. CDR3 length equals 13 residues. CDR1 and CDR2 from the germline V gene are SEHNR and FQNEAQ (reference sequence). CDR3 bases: TGTGCCACCAAGGGTGGGCGAAACAATGAGCAGTTCTTC. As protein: CATKGGRNNEQFF.

The CDR3 loop reads CASSRTGGTKTQYF. DNA for the CDR3: TGTGCCAGCAGCCGCACAGGGGGCACGAAGACCCAGTACTTC. The V call is TRBV6-5, the J call TRBJ2-5; 9 positions agree with TRBD1. The V and J ends lost 6 bases and 6 bases, in that order; junction bases with no gene match: 8. Germline assignment: CDR1 MNHEY and CDR2 SVGAGI. The CDR3 contains 14 residues.

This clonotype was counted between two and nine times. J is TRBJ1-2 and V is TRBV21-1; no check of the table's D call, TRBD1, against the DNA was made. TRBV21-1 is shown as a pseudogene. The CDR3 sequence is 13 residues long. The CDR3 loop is CASSKGQFSGYTF. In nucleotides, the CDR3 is TGTGCCAGCAGCAAAGGACAGTTTTCTGGCTACACCTTC.

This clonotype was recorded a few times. The CDR3 DNA reads as TGCAGTGCTAGACCGGGTAGAGGGAACACAGATACGCAGTATTTT. Its protein product is CSARPGRGNTDTQYF. This chain joins TRBV20-1 and TRBJ2-3, with a possible D match to TRBD2 (5 bases). The V and J ends lost 2 bases and 2 bases respectively, with 14 bases between them. This CDR3 comprises 15 residues. Germline CDR1 is DFQATT and CDR2 is SNEGSKA (reference sequence).

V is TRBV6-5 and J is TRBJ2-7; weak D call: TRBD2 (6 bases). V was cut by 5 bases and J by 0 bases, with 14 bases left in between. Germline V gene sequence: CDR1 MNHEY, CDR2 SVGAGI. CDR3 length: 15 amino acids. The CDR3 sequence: CASSRDGRLSYEQYF. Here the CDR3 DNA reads TGTGCCAGCAGTCGAGATGGGAGGCTCTCCTACGAGCAGTACTTC.

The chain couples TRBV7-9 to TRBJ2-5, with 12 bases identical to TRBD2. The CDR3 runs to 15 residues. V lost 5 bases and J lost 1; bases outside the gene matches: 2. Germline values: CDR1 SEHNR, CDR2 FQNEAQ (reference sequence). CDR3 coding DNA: TGTGCCAGCAGCAAGGGACTAGCGGGCCAAGAGACCCAGTACTTC. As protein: CASSKGLAGQETQYF.

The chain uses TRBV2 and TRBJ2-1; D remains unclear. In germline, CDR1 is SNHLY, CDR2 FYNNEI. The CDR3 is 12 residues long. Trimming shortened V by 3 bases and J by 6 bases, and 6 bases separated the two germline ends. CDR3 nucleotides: TGTGCCAGCAGTGAGGGGATCAATGAGCAGTTCTTC. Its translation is CASSEGINEQFF.

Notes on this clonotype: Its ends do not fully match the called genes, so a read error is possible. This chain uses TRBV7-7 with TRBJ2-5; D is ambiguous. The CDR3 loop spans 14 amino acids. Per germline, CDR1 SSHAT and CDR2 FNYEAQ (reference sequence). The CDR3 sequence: CASSAPNSRETQYF. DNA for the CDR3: TGTGCTAGCAGCGCCCCCAACTCCAGGGAGACCCAGTACTTC. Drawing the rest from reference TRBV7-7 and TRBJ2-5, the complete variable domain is GAGVSQSPRYKVTKRGQDVTLRCDPISSHATLYWYQQALGQGPEFLTYFNYEAQPDKSGLPSDRFSAERPEGSISTLTIQRTEQRDSAMYRCASSAPNSRETQYFGPGTRLLVL.

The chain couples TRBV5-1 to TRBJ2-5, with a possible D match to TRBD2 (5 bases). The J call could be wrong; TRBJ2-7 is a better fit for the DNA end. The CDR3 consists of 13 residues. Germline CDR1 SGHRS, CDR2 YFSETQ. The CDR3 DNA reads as TGCGCCAGCAGCTTGGTACTAGAATACGAGCAGTACTTC. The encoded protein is CASSLVLEYEQYF.

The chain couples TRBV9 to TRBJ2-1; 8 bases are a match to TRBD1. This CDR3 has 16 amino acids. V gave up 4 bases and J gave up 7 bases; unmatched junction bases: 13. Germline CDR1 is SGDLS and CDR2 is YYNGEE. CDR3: CASSPGQGMVWNEQFF. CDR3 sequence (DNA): TGTGCCAGCAGCCCTGGACAGGGTATGGTGTGGAATGAGCAGTTCTTC.

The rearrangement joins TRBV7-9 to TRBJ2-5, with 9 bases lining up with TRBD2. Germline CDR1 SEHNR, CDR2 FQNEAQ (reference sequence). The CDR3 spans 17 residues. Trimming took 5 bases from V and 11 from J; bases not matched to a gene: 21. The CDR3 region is CASSPLVAGVTYNEQYF. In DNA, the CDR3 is TGTGCCAGCAGCCCCTTAGTAGCGGGGGTTACATACAATGAGCAGTACTTC. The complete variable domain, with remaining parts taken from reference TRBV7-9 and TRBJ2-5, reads DTGVSQNPRHKITKRGQNVTFRCDPISEHNRLYWYRQTLGQGPEFLTYFQNEAQLEKSRLLSDRFSAERPKGSFSTLEIQRTEQGDSAMYLCASSPLVAGVTYNEQYFGPGTRLLVL.

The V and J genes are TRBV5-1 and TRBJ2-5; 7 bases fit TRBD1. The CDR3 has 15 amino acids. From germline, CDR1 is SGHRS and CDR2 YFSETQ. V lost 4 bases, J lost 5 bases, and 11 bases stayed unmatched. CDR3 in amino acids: CASSTDREPVETQYF. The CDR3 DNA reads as TGCGCCAGCAGCACCGACAGGGAACCGGTTGAGACCCAGTACTTC. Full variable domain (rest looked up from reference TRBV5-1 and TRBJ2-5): KAGVTQTPRYLIKTRGQQVTLSCSPISGHRSVSWYQQTPGQGLQFLFEYFSETQRNKGNFPGRFSGRQFSNSRSEMNVSTLELGDSALYLCASSTDREPVETQYFGPGTRLLVL.

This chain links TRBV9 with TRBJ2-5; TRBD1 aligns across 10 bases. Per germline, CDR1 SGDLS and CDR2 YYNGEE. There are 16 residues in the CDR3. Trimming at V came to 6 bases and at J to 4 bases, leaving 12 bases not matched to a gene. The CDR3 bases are TGTGCCAGCACCCCGTCTCCGGGACAGGGGCGAGAGACCCAGTACTTC. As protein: CASTPSPGQGRETQYF.

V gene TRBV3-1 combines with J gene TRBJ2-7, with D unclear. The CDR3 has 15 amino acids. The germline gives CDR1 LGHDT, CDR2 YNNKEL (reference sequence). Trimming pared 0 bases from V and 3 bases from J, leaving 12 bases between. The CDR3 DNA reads TGTGCCAGCAGCCAAGATGGTGGAACGCGCTACGAGCAGTACTTC. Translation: CASSQDGGTRYEQYF.

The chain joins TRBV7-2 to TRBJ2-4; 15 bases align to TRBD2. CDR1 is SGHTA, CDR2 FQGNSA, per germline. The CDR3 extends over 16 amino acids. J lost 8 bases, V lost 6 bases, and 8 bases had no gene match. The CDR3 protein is CASSSGLAGGSDIQYF. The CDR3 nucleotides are TGTGCCAGCAGTTCTGGACTAGCGGGGGGGTCCGACATTCAGTACTTC.

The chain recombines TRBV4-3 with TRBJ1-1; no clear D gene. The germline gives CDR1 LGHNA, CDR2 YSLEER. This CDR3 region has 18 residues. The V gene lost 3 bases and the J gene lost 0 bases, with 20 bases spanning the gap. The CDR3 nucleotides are TGCGCCAGCAGCCAGGTCCTTAGGACGGGAAGAATGAACACTGAAGCTTTCTTT. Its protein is CASSQVLRTGRMNTEAFF.

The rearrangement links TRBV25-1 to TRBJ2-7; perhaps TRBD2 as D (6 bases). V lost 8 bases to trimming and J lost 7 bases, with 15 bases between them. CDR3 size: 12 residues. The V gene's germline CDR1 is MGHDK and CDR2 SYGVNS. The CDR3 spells CASGGVYNEQYF. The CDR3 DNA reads TGTGCCAGCGGAGGGGTGTACAATGAGCAGTACTTC.

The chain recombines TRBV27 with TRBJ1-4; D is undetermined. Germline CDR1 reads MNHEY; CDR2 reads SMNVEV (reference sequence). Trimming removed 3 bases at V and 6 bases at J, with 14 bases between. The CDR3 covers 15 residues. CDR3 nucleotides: TGTGCCAGCAGTTTTAGGGCCAGTGGGTATGAAAAACTGTTTTTT. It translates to CASSFRASGYEKLFF.

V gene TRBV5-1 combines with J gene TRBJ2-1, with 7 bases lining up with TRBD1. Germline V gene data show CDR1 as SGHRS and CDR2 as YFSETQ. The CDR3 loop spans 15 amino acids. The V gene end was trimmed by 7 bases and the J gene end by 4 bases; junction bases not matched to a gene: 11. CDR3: CASSGWDRGYNEQFF. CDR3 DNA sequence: TGCGCCAGCTCGGGATGGGACAGAGGTTACAATGAGCAGTTCTTC.

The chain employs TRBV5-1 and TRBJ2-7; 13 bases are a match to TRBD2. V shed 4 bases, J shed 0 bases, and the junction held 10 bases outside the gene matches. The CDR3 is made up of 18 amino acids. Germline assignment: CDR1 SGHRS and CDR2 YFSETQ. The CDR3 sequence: CASSVGLAGTYLSYEQYF. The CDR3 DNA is TGCGCCAGCAGCGTGGGACTAGCGGGGACCTACCTCTCCTACGAGCAGTACTTC. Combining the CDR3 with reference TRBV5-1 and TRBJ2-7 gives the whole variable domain KAGVTQTPRYLIKTRGQQVTLSCSPISGHRSVSWYQQTPGQGLQFLFEYFSETQRNKGNFPGRFSGRQFSNSRSEMNVSTLELGDSALYLCASSVGLAGTYLSYEQYFGPGTRLTVT.

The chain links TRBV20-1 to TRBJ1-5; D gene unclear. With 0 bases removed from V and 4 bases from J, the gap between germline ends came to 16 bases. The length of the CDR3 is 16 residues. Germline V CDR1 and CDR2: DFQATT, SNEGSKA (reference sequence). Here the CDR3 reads CSARDPSDGGNQPQHF. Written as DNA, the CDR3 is TGCAGTGCTAGAGACCCCTCGGACGGAGGAAATCAGCCCCAGCATTTT.

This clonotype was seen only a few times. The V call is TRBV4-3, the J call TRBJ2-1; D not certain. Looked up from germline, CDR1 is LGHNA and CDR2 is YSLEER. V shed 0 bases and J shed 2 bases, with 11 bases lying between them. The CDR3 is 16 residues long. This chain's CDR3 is CASSQEMAQTYNEQFF. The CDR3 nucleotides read TGCGCCAGCAGCCAAGAAATGGCACAGACCTACAATGAGCAGTTCTTC.

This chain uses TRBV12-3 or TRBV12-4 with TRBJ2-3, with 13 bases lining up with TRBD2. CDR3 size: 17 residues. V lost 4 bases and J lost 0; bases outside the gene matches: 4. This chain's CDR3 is CASSWGLAGSSTDTQYF. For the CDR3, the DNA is TGTGCCAGCAGTTGGGGACTAGCGGGGTCTAGCACAGATACGCAGTATTTT.

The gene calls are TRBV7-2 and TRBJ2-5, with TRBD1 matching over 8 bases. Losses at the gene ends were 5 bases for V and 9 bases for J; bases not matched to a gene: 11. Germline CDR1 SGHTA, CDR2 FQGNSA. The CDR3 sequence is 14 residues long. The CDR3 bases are TGTGCCAGCAGCCCCACGACAGGGGCGGCGGCCCAGTACTTC. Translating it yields CASSPTTGAAAQYF.